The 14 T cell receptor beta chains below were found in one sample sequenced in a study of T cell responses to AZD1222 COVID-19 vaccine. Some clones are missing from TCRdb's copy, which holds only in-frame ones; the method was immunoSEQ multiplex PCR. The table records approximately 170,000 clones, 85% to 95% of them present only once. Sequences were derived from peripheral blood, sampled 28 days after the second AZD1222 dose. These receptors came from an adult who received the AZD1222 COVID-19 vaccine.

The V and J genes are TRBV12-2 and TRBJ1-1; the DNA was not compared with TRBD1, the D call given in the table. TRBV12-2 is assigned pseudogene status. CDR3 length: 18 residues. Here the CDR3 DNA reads TGTGCAAGTCGCAAAACCCCCTACAGGGGGACGGGGAACACTGAAGCTTTCTTT. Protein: CASRKTPYRGTGNTEAFF.

As DNA, the CDR3 is TGTGCCAGCAGCCCGGGACAGGGGAACCAGCCCCAGCATTTT. This sequence encodes CASSPGQGNQPQHF. V gene TRBV9 combines with J gene TRBJ1-5; 10 bases line up with TRBD1. This CDR3 region has 14 residues. Trimming at V came to 4 bases and at J to 7 bases, leaving 5 bases not matched to a gene. From germline, CDR1 is SGDLS and CDR2 YYNGEE.

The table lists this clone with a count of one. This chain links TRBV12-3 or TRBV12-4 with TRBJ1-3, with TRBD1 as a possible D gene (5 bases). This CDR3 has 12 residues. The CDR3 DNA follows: TGTGCATCGGGGGGGGCTGGAAACACCATATATTTT. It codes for CASGGAGNTIYF.

The CDR3 loop reads CAWSVWDRVSGELFF. The CDR3 nucleotides read TGTGCCTGGAGTGTCTGGGACAGGGTATCCGGGGAGCTGTTTTTT. The chain combines TRBV30 with TRBJ2-2; 9 nucleotides align to TRBD1. There are 15 residues in the CDR3. With 0 bases clipped from V and 6 bases from J, the junction kept 5 bases outside the gene matches. Germline V lookup: CDR1 GTSNPN, CDR2 SVGIG (reference sequence).

Here the CDR3 reads CASSQGSAGGSYEQYF. In DNA, the CDR3 is TGTGCCAGCAGCCAAGGGTCGGCGGGAGGGTCCTACGAGCAGTACTTC. The chain couples TRBV3-1 (or the pseudogene TRBV3-2) to TRBJ2-7; 9 bases match TRBD2. This CDR3 region has 16 residues. The junction had 5 bases not matched to a gene; V was cut back by 1 base and J by 1 base. Germline CDR1 LGHDT, CDR2 YNNKEL (reference sequence).

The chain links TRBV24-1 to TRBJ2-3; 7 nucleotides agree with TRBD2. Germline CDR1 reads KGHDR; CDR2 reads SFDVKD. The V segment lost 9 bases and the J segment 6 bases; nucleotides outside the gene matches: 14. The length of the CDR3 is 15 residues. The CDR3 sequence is CATASGTTPGDTQYF. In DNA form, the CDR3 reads TGTGCCACCGCCTCCGGGACTACCCCTGGGGATACGCAGTATTTT.

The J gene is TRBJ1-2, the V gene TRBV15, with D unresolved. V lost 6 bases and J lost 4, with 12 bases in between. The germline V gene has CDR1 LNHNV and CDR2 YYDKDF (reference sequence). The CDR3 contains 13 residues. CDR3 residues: CATSPRQAYGYTF. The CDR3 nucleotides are TGTGCCACCAGTCCGCGTCAGGCCTATGGCTACACCTTC.

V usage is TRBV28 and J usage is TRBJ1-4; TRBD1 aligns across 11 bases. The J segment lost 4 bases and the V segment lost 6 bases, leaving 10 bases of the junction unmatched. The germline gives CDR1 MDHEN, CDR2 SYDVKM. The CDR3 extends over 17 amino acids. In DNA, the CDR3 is TGTGCCAGCAGCGATGACAGGGGGACAGGGGGTAATGAAAAACTGTTTTTT. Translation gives CASSDDRGTGGNEKLFF.

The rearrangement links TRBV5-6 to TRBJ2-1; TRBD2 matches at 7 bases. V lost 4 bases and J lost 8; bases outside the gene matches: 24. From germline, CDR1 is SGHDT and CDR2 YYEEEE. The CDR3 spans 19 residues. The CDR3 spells CASSPRRSASGAGFHEQFF. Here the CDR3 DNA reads TGTGCCAGCAGCCCCCGGCGGTCGGCTAGCGGTGCGGGGTTCCATGAGCAGTTCTTC.

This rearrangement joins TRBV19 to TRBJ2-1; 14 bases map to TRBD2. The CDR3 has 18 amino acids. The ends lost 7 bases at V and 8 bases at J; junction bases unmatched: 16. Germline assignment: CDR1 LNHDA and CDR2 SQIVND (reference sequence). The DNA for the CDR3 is TGTGCCAGTACCGCACTCCGGGGGACTAGCGGGAGCCTCCATGAGCAGTTCTTC. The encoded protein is CASTALRGTSGSLHEQFF.

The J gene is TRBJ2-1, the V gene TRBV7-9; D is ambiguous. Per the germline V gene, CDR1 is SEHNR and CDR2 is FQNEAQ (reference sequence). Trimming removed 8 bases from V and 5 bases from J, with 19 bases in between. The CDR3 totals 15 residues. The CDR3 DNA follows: TGTGCCAGCGCACCTGGAGAGGTAAAGAACAATGAGCAGTTCTTC. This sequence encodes CASAPGEVKNNEQFF.

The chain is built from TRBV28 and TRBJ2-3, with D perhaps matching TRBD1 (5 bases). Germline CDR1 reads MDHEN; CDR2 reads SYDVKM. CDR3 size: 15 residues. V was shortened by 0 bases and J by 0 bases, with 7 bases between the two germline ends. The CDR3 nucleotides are TGTGCCAGCAGTTTATGGGGGCCAAGCACAGATACGCAGTATTTT. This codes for CASSLWGPSTDTQYF.

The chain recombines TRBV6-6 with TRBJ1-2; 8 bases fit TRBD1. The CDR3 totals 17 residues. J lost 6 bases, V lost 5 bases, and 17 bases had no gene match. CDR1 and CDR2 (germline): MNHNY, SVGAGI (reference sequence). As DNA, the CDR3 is TGTGCCAGCAGTCGGACAGGGATAGGGGACGAATTTCATGGCTACACCTTC. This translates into CASSRTGIGDEFHGYTF.

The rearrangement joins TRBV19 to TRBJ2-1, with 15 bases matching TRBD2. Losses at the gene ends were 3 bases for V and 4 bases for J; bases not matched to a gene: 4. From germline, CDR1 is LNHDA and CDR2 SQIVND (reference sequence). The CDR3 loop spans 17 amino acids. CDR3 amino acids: CASSMGGTSGGYNEQFF. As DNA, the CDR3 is TGTGCCAGTAGTATGGGCGGGACTAGCGGGGGGTACAATGAGCAGTTCTTC. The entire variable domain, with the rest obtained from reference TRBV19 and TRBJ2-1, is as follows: DGGITQSPKYLFRKEGQNVTLSCEQNLNHDAMYWYRQDPGQGLRLIYYSQIVNDFQKGDIAEGYSVSREKKESFPLTVTSAQKNPTAFYLCASSMGGTSGGYNEQFFGPGTRLTVL.